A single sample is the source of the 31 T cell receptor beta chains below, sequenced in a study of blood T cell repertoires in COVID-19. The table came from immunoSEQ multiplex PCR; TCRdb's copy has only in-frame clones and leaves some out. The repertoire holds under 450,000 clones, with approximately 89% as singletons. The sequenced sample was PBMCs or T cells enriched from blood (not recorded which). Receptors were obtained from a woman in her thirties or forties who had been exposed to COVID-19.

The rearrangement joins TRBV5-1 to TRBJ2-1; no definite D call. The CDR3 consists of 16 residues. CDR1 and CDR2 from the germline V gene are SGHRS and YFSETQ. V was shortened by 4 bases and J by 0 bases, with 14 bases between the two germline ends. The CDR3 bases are TGCGCCAGCAGCGCCCTCACCTACAGCTCCTACAATGAGCAGTTCTTC. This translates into CASSALTYSSYNEQFF.

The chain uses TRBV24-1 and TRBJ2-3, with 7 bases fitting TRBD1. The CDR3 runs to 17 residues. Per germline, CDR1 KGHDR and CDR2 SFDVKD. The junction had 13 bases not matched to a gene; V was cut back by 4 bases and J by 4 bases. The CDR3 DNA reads TGTGCCACCAGTGAGGGCCCGGGACAGCCTGGGGCAGATACGCAGTATTTT. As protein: CATSEGPGQPGADTQYF.

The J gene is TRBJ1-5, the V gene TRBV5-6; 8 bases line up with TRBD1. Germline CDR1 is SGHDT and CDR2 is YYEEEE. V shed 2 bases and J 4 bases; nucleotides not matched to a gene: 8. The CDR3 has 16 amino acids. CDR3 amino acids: CASSLYPRTGNQPQHF. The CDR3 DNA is TGTGCCAGCAGCTTATACCCCCGGACAGGGAATCAGCCCCAGCATTTT.

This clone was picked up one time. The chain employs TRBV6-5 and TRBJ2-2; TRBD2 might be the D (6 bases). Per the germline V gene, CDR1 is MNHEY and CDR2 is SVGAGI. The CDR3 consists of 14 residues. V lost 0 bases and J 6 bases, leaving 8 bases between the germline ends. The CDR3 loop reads CASSYSTGAGELFF. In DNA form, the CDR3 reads TGTGCCAGCAGTTACTCGACGGGGGCCGGGGAGCTGTTTTTT.

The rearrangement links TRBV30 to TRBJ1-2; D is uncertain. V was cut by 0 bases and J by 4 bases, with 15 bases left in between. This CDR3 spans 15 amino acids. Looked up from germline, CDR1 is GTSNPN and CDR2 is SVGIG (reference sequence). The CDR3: CAWSVWAVPPYGYTF. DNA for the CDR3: TGTGCCTGGAGTGTTTGGGCAGTCCCCCCCTATGGCTACACCTTC.

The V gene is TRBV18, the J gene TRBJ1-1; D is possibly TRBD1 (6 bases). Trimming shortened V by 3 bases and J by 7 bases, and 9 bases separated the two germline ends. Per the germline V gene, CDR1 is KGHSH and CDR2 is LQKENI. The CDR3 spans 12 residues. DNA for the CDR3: TGTGCCAGCTCACCCGGGACACGTGAAGCTTTCTTT. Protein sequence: CASSPGTREAFF.

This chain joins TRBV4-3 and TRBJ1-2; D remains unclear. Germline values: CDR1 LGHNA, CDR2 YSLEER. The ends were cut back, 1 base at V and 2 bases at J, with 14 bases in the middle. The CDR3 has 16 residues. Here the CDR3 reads CASSQVFGGINYGYTF. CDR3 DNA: TGCGCCAGCAGCCAAGTCTTCGGCGGGATCAACTATGGCTACACCTTC.

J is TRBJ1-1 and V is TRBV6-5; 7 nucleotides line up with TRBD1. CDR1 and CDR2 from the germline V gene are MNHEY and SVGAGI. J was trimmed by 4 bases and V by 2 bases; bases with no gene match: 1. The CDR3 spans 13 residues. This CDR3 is CASSYAGGTEAFF. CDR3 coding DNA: TGTGCCAGCAGTTACGCAGGGGGCACTGAAGCTTTCTTT.

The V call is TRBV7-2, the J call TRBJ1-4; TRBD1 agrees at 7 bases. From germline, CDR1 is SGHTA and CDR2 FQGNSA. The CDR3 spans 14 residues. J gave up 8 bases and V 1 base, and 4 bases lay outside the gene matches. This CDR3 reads CASSLDRGGEKLFF. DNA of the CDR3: TGTGCCAGCAGCTTAGACAGGGGTGGAGAAAAACTGTTTTTT.

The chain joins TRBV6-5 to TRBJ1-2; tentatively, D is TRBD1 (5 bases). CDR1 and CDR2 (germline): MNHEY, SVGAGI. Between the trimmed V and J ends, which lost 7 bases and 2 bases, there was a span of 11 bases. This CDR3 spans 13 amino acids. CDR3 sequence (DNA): TGTGCCAGCACCCCGGCAGGGAACTATGGCTACACCTTC. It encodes CASTPAGNYGYTF.

CDR3 loop: CASSQPIRQGSYGYTF. The CDR3 coding sequence is TGTGCCAGCAGCCAACCGATTCGACAGGGTTCCTATGGCTACACCTTC. The chain carries TRBV5-5 and TRBJ1-2, with TRBD1 matching 7 bases. V dropped 4 bases and J dropped 4; count of bases not matched to a gene: 13. In germline, CDR1 is SGHKS, CDR2 YYEKEE (reference sequence). The CDR3 sequence is 16 residues long.

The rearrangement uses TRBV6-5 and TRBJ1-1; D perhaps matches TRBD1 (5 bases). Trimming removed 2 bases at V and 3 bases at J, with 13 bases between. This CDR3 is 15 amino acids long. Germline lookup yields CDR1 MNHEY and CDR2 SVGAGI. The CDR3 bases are TGTGCCAGCAGTTACGCCCAGGGCGGGGACACTGAAGCTTTCTTT. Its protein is CASSYAQGGDTEAFF.

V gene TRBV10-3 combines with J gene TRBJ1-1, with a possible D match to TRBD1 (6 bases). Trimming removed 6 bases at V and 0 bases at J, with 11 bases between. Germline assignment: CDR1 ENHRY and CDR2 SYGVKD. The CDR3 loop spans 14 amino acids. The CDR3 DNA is TGTGCCATCAGAGGGGGAACCCTGAACACTGAAGCTTTCTTT. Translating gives CAIRGGTLNTEAFF.

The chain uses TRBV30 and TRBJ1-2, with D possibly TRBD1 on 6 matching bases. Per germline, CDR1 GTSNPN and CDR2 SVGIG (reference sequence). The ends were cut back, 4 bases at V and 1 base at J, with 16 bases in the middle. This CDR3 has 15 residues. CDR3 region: CAWIGQSGFNYGYTF. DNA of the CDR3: TGTGCCTGGATCGGACAGTCGGGTTTTAACTATGGCTACACCTTC.

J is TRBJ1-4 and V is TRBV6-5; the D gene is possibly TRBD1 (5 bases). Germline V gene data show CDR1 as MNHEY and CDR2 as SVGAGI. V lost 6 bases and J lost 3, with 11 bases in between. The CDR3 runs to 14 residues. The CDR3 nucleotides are TGTGCCAGCAGGCTTGGAGGGGCTAATGAAAAACTGTTTTTT. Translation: CASRLGGANEKLFF.

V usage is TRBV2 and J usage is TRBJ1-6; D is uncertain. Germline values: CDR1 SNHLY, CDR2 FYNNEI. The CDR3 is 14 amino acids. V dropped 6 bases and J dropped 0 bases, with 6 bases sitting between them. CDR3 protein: CASSPSSYNSPLHF. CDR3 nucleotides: TGTGCCAGCAGCCCGAGCTCCTATAATTCACCCCTCCACTTT.

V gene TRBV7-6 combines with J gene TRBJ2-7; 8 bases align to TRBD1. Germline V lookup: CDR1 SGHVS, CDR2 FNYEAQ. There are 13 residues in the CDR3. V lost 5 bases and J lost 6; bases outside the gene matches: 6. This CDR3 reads CASSTSQGGEQYF. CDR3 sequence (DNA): TGTGCCAGCAGCACGTCACAGGGGGGCGAGCAGTACTTC.

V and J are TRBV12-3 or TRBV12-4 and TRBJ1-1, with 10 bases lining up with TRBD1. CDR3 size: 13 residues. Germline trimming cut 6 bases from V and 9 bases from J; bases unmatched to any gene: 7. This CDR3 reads CASRTTGGPKAFF. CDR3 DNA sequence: TGTGCCAGCAGGACGACAGGGGGCCCCAAAGCTTTCTTT.

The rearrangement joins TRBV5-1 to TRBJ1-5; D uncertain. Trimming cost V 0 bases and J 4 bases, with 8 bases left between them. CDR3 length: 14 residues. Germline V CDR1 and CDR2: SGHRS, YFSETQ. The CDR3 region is CASSLGHPNQPQHF. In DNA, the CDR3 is TGCGCCAGCAGCTTGGGACACCCGAATCAGCCCCAGCATTTT.

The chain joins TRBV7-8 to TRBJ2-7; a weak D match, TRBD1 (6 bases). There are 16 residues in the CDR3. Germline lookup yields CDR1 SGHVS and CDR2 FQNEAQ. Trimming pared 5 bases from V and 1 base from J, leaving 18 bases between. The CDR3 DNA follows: TGTGCCAGCAGCCCCAGGGGAACTACGGTATCCTACGAGCAGTACTTC. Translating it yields CASSPRGTTVSYEQYF.

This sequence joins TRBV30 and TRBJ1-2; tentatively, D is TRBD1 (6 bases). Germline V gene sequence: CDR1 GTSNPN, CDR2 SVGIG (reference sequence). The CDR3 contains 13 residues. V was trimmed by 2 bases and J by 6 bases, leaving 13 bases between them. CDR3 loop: CAWSRAGADGYTF. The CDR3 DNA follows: TGTGCCTGGAGTCGGGCAGGGGCTGATGGCTACACCTTC.

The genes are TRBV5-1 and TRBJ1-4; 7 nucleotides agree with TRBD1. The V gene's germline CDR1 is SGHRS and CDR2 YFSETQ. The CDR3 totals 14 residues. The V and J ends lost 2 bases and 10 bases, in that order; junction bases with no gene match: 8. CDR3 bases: TGCGCCAGCAGCTTCGAGACAGGGTTTCGAAAACTGTTTTTT. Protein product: CASSFETGFRKLFF.

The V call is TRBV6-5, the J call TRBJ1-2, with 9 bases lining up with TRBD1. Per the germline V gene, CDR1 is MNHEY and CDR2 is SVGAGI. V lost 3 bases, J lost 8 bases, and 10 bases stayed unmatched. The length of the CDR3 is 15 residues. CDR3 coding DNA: TGTGCCAGCAGTTATTCCCCCCGACAGGGGGTGGGCTACACCTTC. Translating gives CASSYSPRQGVGYTF.

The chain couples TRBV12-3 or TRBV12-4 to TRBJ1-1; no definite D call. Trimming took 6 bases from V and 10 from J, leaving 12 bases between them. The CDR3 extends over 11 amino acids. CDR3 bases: TGTGCCAGCAGGGAGGAGGGAAGAGCTTTCTTT. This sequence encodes CASREEGRAFF.

The CDR3 loop is CASRQQGARGYTF. CDR3 coding DNA: TGTGCCAGCAGACAACAGGGGGCTCGGGGCTACACCTTC. V usage is TRBV3-1 (or the pseudogene TRBV3-2) and J usage is TRBJ1-2, with 9 bases matching TRBD1. V gave up 6 bases and J gave up 8 bases; unmatched junction bases: 7. The CDR3 totals 13 residues. The germline CDR1 and CDR2 sequences are LGHDT and YNNKEL (reference sequence).

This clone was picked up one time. The CDR3: CASSPYRRTEAFF. CDR3 nucleotides: TGTGCCAGTAGTCCCTACAGGAGAACTGAAGCTTTCTTT. V is TRBV19 and J is TRBJ1-1, with a tentative D call TRBD1 (5 bases). Trimming shortened V by 5 bases and J by 5 bases, and 12 bases separated the two germline ends. The germline gives CDR1 LNHDA, CDR2 SQIVND (reference sequence). The CDR3 spans 13 residues.

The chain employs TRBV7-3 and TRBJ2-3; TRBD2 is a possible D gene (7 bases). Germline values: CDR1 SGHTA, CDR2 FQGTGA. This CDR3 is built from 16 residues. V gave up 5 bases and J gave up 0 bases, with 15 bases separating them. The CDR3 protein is CASSPGGRTSTDTQYF. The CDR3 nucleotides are TGTGCCAGCAGCCCCGGGGGGCGCACAAGCACAGATACGCAGTATTTT.

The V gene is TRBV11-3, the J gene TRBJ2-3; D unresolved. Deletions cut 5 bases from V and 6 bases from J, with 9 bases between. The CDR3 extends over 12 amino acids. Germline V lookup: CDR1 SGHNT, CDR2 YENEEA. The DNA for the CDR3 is TGTGCCAGCAGCCAACATGATGATACGCAGTATTTT. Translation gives CASSQHDDTQYF.

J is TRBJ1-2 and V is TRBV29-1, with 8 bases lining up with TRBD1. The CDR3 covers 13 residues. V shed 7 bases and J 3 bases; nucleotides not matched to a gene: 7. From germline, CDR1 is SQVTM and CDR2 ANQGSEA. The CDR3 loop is CSGGQGFDYGYTF. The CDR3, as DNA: TGCAGCGGCGGACAGGGTTTTGACTATGGCTACACCTTC.

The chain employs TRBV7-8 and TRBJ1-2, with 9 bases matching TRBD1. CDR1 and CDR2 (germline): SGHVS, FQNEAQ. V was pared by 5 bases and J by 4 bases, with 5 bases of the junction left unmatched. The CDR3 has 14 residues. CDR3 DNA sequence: TGTGCCAGCAGCAAGGGACAGGGAGCCTATGGCTACACCTTC. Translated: CASSKGQGAYGYTF.

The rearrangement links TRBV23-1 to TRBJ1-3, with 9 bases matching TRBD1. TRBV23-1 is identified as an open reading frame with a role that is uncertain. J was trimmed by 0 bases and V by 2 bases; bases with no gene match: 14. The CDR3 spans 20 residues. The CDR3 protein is CASSQPKRGTGTFSGNTIYF. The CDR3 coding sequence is TGCGCCAGCAGTCAACCCAAAAGGGGGACAGGGACCTTCTCTGGAAACACCATATATTTT.